Listed below are T cell receptor beta chains from one sample, sequenced in a study of response to subunit inactivated influenza vaccine. TCRdb itself ran the RT-PCR reads through MiXCR, one entry per CDR3 protein. Of a few hundred thousand distinct CDR3 sequences listed, 14% were seen once; the top ten hold 11%. The sequences come from PBMCs from blood, collected roughly 13 days after vaccination. These receptors all stem from a man aged 50 or older who received an inactivated influenza vaccine. Both conserved end residues are part of each CDR3. Each record gives: V gene, clone size, J gene, CDR3 length, D gene, CDR3 DNA, CDR3 protein. The D gene is left open where the match is weak. Not all rows give a size; the values are once, few, many and, for expanded clones, a class.

>TRBV2|many|TRBJ2-1|15|NA
TGTGCCAGCCGGAAGAGGGATAGCTCCTACAATGAGCAGTTCTTC
CASRKRDSSYNEQFF
>TRBV12-3/TRBV12-4|NA|TRBJ1-5|13|NA
TGTGCCAGCAGTTTTAATGACGGTCAGCCCCAGCATTTT
CASSFNDGQPQHF
>TRBV6-5|NA|TRBJ2-2|15|NA
TGTGCCAGCAGTTACTCGGACGGCTCTGCCGGGGAGCTGTTTTTT
CASSYSDGSAGELFF
>TRBV2|many|TRBJ2-6|21|TRBD2
TGTGCCAGCATTTCCACAGTCCTAGCGGGAGAACCTTCCTCTGGGGCCAACGTCCTGACTTTC
CASISTVLAGEPSSGANVLTF
>TRBV29-1|NA|TRBJ1-2|13|TRBD1
TGCAGCGTACCGGACAGGGTGGGCTATGGCTTCACCTTC
CSVPDRVGYGFTF
>TRBV19|few|TRBJ1-5|15|NA
TGTGCCAGTACCCCGTGGGGTAATAGCAATCAGCCCCAGCATTTT
CASTPWGNSNQPQHF
>TRBV27|many|TRBJ2-1|16|TRBD2
TGTGCCAGCACCGTTTACGGCGGGAGCTCCTACAATGAGCAGTTCTTC
CASTVYGGSSYNEQFF
>TRBV20-1|NA|TRBJ2-5|15|NA
TGCAGTGCTAGAGTGGGGGCAAAGCCCGAAGAGACCCAGTACTTC
CSARVGAKPEETQYF
>TRBV25-1|NA|TRBJ2-5|16|NA
TGTGCCAGCAGTGAATTGGGGGCCTCGTCACAAGAGACCCAGTACTTC
CASSELGASSQETQYF
>TRBV7-9|many|TRBJ1-4|17|NA
TGTGCCAGCAGCTTAGAAGTATGGCAGGGGTTTAATGAAAAACTGTTTTTT
CASSLEVWQGFNEKLFF
>TRBV5-1|NA|TRBJ2-7|17|TRBD1
TGCGCCAGCAGCTTGGCCGATCTCAGTGGGGACAGGGACGAGCAGTACTTC
CASSLADLSGDRDEQYF
>TRBV20-1|NA|TRBJ2-1|16|TRBD2
TGCAGTGCTAGAGATGCGGCGGGAGGAGCCCCCAATGAGCAGTTCTTC
CSARDAAGGAPNEQFF